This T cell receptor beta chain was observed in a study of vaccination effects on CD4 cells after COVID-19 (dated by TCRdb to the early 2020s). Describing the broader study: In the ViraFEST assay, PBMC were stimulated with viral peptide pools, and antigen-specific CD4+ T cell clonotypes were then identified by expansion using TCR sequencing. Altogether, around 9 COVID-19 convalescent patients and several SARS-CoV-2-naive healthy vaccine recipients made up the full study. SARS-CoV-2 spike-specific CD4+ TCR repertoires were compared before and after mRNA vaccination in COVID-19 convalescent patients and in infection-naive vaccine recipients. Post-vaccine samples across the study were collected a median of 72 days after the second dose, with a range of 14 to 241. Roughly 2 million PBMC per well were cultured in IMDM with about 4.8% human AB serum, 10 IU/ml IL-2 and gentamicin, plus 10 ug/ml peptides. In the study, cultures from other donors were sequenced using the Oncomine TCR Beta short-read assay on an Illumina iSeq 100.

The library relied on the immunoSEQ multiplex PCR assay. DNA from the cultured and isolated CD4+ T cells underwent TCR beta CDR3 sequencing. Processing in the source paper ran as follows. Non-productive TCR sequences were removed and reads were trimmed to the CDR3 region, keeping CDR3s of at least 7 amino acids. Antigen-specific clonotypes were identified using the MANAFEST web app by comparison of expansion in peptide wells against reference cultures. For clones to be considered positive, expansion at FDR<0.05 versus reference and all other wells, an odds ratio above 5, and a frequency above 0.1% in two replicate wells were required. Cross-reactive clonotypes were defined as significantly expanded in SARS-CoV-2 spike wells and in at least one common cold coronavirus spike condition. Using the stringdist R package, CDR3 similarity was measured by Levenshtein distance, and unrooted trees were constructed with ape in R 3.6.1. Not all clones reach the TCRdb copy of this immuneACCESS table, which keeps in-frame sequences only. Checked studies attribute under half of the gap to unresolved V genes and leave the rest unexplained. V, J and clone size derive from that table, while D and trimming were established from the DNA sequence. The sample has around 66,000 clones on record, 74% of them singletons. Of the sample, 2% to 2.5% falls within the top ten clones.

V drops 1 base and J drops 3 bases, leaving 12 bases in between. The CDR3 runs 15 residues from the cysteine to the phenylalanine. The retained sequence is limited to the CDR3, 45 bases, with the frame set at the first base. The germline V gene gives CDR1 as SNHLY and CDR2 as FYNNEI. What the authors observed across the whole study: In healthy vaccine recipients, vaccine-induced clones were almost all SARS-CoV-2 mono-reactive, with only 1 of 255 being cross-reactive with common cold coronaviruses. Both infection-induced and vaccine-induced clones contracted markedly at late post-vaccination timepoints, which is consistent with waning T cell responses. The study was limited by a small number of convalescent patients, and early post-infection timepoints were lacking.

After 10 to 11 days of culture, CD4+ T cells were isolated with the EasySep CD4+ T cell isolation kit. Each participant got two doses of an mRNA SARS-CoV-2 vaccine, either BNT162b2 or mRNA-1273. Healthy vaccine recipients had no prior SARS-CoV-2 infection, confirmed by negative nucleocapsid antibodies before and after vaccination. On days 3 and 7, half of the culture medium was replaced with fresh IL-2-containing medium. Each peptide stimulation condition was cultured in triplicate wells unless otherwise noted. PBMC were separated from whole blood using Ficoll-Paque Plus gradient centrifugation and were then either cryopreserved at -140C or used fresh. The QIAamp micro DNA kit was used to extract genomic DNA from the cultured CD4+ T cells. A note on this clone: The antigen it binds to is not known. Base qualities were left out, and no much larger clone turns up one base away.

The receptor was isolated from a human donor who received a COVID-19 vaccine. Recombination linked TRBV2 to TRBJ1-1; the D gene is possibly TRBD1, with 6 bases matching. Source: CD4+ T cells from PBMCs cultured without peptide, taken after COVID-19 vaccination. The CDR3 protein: CASSEVSGADTEAFF. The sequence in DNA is TGTGCCAGCAGTGAAGTTTCAGGGGCGGACACTGAAGCTTTCTTT.